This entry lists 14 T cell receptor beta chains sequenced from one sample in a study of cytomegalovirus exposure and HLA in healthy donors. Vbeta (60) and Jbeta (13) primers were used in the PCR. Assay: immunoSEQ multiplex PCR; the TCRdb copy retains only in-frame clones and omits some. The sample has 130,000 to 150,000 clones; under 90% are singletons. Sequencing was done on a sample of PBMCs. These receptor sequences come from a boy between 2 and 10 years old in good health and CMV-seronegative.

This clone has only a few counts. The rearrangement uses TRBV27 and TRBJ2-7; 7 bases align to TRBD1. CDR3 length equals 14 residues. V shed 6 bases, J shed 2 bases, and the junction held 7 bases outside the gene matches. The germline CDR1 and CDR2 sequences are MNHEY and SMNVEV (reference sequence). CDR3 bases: TGTGCCAGCAGCAGACAGGGTACCACCTACGAGCAGTACTTC. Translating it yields CASSRQGTTYEQYF.

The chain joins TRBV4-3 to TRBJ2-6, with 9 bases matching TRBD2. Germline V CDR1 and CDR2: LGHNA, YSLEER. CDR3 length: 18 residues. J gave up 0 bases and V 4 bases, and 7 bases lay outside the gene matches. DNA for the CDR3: TGCGCCAGCAGCCTCAAGGGCGGGAGGGCCTCTGGGGCCAACGTCCTGACTTTC. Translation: CASSLKGGRASGANVLTF.

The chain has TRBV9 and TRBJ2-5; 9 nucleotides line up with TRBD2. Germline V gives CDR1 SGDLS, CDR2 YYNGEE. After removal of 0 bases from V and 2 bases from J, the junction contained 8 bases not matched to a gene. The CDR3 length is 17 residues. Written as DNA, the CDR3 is TGTGCCAGCAGCGTAGATGGCTCGACTAGCGGACAAGAGACCCAGTACTTC. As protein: CASSVDGSTSGQETQYF.

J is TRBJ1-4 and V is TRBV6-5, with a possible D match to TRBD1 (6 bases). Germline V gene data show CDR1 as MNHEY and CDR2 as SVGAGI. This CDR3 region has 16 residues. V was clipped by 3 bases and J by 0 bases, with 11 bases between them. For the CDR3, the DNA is TGTGCCAGCAGTTATATCGCAGGGGCAACTAATGAAAAACTGTTTTTT. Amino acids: CASSYIAGATNEKLFF.

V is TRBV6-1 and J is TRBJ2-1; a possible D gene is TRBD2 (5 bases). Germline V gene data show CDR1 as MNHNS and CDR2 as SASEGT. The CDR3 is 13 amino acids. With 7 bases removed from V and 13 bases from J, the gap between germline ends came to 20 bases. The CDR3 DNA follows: TGTGCCAGCACGGTAGCGCGGTACCCTCTACAGTTCTTC. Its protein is CASTVARYPLQFF.

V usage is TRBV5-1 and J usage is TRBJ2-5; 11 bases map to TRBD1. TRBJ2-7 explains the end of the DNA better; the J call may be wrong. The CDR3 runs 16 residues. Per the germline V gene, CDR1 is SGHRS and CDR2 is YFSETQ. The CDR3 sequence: CASSDPGTGGAYEQYF. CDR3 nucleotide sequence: TGCGCCAGCAGCGACCCCGGGACAGGGGGTGCCTACGAGCAGTACTTC.

The CDR3 reads CASNSWPGQGSTDTQYF. The DNA of the CDR3 is TGTGCCAGCAACTCTTGGCCGGGACAGGGCAGCACAGATACGCAGTATTTT. V and J are TRBV5-6 and TRBJ2-3, with 9 bases lining up with TRBD1. The CDR3 is 17 amino acids. The J segment lost 0 bases and the V segment lost 6 bases, leaving 11 bases of the junction unmatched. The germline V gene has CDR1 SGHDT and CDR2 YYEEEE.

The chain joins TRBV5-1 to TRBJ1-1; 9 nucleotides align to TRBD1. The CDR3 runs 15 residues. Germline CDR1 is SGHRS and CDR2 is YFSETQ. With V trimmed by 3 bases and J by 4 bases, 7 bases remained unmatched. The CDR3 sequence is CASSSRTGVGTEAFF. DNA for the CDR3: TGCGCCAGCAGCTCTCGGACAGGGGTAGGCACTGAAGCTTTCTTT.

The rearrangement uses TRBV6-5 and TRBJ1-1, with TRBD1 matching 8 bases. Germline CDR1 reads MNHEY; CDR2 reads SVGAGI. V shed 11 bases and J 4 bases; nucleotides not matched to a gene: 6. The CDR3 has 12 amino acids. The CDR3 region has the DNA TGTGCCGCACAGGGGGGGCTCACTGAAGCTTTCTTT. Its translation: CAAQGGLTEAFF.

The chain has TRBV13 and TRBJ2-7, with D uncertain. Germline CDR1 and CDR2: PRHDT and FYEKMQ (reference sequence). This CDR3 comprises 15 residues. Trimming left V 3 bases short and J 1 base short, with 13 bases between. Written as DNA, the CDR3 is TGTGCCAGCAGCTTGACATACGACGGATCCTACGAGCAGTACTTC. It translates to CASSLTYDGSYEQYF. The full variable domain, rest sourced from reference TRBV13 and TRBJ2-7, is AAGVIQSPRHLIKEKRETATLKCYPIPRHDTVYWYQQGPGQDPQFLISFYEKMQSDKGSIPDRFSAQQFSDYHSELNMSSLELGDSALYFCASSLTYDGSYEQYFGPGTRLTVT.

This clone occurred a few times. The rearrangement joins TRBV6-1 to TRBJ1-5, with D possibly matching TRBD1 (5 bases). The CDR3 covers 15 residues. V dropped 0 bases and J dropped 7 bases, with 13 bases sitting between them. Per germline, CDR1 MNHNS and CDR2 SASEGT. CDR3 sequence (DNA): TGTGCCAGCAGTGAAGCAGGCGGGGCGGCCCAGCCCCAGCATTTT. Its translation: CASSEAGGAAQPQHF.

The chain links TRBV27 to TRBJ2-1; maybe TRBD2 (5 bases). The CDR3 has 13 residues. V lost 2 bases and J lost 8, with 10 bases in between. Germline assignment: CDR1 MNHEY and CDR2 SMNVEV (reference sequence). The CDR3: CASSLMRVDEQFF. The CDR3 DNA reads TGTGCCAGCAGTTTAATGAGGGTCGATGAGCAGTTCTTC.

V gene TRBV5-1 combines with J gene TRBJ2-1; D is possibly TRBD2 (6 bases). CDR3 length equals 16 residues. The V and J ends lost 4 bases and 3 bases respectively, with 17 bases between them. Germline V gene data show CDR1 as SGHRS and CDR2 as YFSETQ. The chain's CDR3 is CASSRRGRGLYNEQFF. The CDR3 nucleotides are TGCGCCAGCAGCCGTCGGGGGAGAGGTCTCTACAATGAGCAGTTCTTC.

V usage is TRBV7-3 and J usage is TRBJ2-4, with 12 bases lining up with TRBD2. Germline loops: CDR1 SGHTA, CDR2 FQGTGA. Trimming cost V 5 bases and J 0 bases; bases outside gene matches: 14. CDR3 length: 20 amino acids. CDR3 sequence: CASSQRASGGVGLAKNIQYF. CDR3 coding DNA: TGTGCCAGCAGCCAAAGGGCTAGCGGGGGGGTGGGACTAGCCAAAAACATTCAGTACTTC.